Reported below is one T cell receptor (beta chain). Its specificity is unknown. This entry is derived from a study of cytomegalovirus exposure and HLA in healthy donors. Points from the study as a whole: A later analysis reported that several of the most significant clusters appeared to be linked to common viral pathogens, among them Epstein-Barr virus.

Germline CDR1 and CDR2: SEHNR and FQNEAQ (reference sequence). The CDR3 has 15 residues. V shed 3 bases, J shed 1 base, and the junction held 2 bases outside the gene matches. The primer mix had 60 Vbeta and 13 Jbeta primers. The repertoire was sequenced with immunoSEQ multiplex PCR; TCRdb's copy has only in-frame clones and lacks some. The sample contains some 160,000 clones, about 80% of which appear only once. The clonotype was recovered from a woman between 40 and 50 years old in good health and CMV-seronegative. The chain employs TRBV7-9 and TRBJ2-3; the match to TRBD2 covers 9 bases. The sample taken for sequencing was PBMCs. The CDR3 region has the DNA TGTGCCAGCAGCTTGATAGCGGGGGGCACAGATACGCAGTATTTT. This encodes CASSLIAGGTDTQYF.